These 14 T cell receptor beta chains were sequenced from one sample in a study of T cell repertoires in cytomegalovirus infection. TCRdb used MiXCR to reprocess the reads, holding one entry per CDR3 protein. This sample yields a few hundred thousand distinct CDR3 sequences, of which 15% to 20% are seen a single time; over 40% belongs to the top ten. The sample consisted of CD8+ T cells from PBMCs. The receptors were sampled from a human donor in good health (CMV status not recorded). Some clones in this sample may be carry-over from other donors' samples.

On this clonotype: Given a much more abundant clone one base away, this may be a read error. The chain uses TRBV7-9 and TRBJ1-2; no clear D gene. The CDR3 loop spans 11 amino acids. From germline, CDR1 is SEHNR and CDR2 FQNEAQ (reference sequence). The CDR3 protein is CASIKSSGCTF. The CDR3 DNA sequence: TGTGCCAGCATCAAATCCAGTGGCTGCACCTTC.

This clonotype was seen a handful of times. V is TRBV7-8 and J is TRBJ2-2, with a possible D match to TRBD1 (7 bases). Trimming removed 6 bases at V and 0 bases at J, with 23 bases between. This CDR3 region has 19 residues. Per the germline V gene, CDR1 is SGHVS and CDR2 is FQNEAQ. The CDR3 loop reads CASRSSRGIRGPNTGELFF. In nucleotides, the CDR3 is TGTGCCAGCAGGTCTTCCCGGGGGATTAGGGGGCCGAACACCGGGGAGCTGTTTTTT.

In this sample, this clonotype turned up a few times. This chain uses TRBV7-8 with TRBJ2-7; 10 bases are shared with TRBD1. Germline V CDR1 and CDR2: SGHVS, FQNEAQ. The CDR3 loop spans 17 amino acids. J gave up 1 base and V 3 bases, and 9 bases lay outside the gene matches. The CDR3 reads CASSLTSGTGVSYEQYF. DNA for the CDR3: TGTGCCAGCAGCTTGACCTCCGGGACAGGGGTTTCCTACGAGCAGTACTTC.

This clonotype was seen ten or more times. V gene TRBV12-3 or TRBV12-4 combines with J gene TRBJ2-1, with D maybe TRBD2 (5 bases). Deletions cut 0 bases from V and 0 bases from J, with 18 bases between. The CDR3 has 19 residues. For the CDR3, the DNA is TGTGCCAGCAGTTTAGCGATGTGGCTAGCTAGGAGCTCCTACAATGAGCAGTTCTTC. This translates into CASSLAMWLARSSYNEQFF.

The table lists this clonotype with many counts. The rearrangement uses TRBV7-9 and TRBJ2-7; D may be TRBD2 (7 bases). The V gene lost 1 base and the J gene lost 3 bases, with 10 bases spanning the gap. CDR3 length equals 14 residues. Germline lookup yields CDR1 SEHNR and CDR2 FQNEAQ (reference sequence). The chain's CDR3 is CASSLEGGGYEQYF. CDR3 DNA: TGTGCCAGCAGCTTAGAGGGGGGGGGCTACGAGCAGTACTTC.

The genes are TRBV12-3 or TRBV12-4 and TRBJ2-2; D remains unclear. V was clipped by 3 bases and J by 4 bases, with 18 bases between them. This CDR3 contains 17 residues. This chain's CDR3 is CASSFLSGKVVTGELFF. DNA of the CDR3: TGTGCCAGCAGTTTCCTAAGTGGGAAGGTTGTCACCGGGGAGCTGTTTTTT.

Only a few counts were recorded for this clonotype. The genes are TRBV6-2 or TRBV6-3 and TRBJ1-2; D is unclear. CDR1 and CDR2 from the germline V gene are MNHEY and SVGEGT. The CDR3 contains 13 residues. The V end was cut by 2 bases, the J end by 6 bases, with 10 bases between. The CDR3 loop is CASSYHGRDGYTF. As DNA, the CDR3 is TGTGCCAGCAGTTACCACGGACGGGATGGCTACACCTTC.

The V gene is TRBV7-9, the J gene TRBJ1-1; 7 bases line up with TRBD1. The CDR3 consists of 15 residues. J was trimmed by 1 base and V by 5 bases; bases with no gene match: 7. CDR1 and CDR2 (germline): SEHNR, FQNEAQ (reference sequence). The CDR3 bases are TGTGCCAGCAGCCAAACGACAGGGTCGAACACTGAAGCTTTCTTT. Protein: CASSQTTGSNTEAFF.

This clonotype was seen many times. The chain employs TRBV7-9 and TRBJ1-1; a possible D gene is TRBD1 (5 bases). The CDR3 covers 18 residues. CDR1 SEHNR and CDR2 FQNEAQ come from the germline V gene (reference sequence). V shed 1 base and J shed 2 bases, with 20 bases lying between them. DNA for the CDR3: TGTGCCAGCAGCTTAGATGACAAGACAGCCCTTACTAACACTGAAGCTTTCTTT. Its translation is CASSLDDKTALTNTEAFF.

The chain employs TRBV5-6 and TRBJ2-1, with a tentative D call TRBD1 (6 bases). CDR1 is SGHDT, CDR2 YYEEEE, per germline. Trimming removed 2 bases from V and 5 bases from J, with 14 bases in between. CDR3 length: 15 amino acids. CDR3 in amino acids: CASSFNQGIDNEQFF. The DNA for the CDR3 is TGTGCCAGCAGCTTCAATCAGGGGATCGACAATGAGCAGTTCTTC.

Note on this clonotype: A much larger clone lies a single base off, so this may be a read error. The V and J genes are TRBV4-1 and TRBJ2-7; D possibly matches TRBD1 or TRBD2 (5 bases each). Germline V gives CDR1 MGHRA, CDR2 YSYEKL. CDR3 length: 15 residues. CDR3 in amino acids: CVSSQGGGSSYEQYF. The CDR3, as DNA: TGCGTCAGCAGCCAAGGTGGGGGAAGCTCCTACGAGCAGTACTTC.

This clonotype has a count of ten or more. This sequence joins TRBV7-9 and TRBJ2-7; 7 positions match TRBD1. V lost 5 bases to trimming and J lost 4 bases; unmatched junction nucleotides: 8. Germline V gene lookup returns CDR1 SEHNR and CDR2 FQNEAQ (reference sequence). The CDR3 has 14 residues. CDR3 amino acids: CASSQDRQGYEQYF. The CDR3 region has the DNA TGTGCCAGCAGCCAAGACCGACAGGGTTACGAGCAGTACTTC. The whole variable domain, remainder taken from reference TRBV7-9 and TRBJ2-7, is DTGVSQNPRHKITKRGQNVTFRCDPISEHNRLYWYRQTLGQGPEFLTYFQNEAQLEKSRLLSDRFSAERPKGSFSTLEIQRTEQGDSAMYLCASSQDRQGYEQYFGPGTRLTVT.

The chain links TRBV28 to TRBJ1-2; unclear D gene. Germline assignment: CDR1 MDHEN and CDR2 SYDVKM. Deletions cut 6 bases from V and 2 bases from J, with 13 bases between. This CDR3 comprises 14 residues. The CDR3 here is CASSLPGSNYGYTF. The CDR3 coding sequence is TGTGCCAGCAGCCTCCCGGGCAGCAACTATGGCTACACCTTC.

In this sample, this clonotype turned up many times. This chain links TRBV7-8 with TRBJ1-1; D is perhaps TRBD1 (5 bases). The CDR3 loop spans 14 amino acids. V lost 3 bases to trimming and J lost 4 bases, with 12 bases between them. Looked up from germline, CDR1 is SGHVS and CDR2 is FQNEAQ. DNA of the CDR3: TGTGCCAGCAGCTTCGGGGCCGCGGGCACTGAAGCTTTCTTT. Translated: CASSFGAAGTEAFF.